This TCR beta chain came from a study of blood T cell repertoires in COVID-19. In the original workflow: Reference gene primer amplification gave nucleated cell count estimates. TCRdb keeps only in-frame clones here, not all; method: immunoSEQ multiplex PCR. D and trimming come from the DNA, and the V and J calls and clone size come from that table. The sample contains approximately 90,000 clones, approximately 85% of which appear only once. Trimming took off 3 bases at V and 2 bases at J, with 17 bases between the two ends. Germline CDR1 is LGHNA and CDR2 is YNFKEQ. The CDR3 is 17 amino acids. The table lists this clone with a few counts.

The receptor's source is a human donor in a cohort sampled during active COVID-19. The sequenced sample was peripheral blood. The rearrangement uses TRBV4-2 and TRBJ1-3; D is perhaps TRBD1 (5 bases). CDR3 in DNA: TGTGCCAGCAGCCAGGACCCGGGGAGGGGAGCTGGAAACACCATATATTTT. Amino acids: CASSQDPGRGAGNTIYF.